The 18 T cell receptor beta chains in this list originate from one sample, sequenced in a study of chemoradiotherapy in HPV16-positive cancers. The protocol was immunoSEQ multiplex PCR, while the TCRdb copy is restricted to in-frame clones and leaves out a portion. This table holds just over 15,000 clones, roughly 80% found once. The sample here was taken from a patient who underwent chemoradiotherapy. Source of these receptors: a human donor with HPV-associated anogenital cancer.

The rearrangement uses TRBV4-3 and TRBJ1-1; D remains ambiguous. The CDR3 spans 16 residues. The V gene lost 0 bases and the J gene lost 5 bases, with 16 bases spanning the gap. Germline values: CDR1 LGHNA, CDR2 YSLEER. CDR3 residues: CASSQDLASGRTEAFF. In DNA, the CDR3 is TGCGCCAGCAGCCAAGATCTAGCGAGCGGGCGAACTGAAGCTTTCTTT.

The chain's CDR3 is CASNTQPTDTQYF. Written as DNA, the CDR3 is TGTGCCAGCAACACCCAACCCACAGATACGCAGTATTTT. The chain carries TRBV7-8 and TRBJ2-3; D not certain. The CDR3 length is 13 residues. Deletions cut 7 bases from V and 2 bases from J, with 10 bases between. The germline CDR1 and CDR2 sequences are SGHVS and FQNEAQ.

This chain connects TRBV11-2 to TRBJ2-7; 14 nucleotides align to TRBD2. Germline assignment: CDR1 SGHAT and CDR2 FQNNGV. The CDR3 runs 18 residues. Trimming took 5 bases from V and 2 from J; bases not matched to a gene: 11. This CDR3 reads CASSLRLAGGDRAYEQYF. The CDR3 nucleotides read TGTGCCAGCAGCCTCCGACTAGCGGGGGGGGACAGGGCCTACGAGCAGTACTTC.

The genes are TRBV28 and TRBJ1-2; no definite D call. With 3 bases removed from V and 8 bases from J, the gap between germline ends came to 7 bases. The CDR3 extends over 11 amino acids. Germline lookup yields CDR1 MDHEN and CDR2 SYDVKM. The chain's CDR3 is CASSFPLGYTF. CDR3 DNA sequence: TGTGCCAGCAGTTTTCCCCTCGGCTACACCTTC.

The V and J genes are TRBV30 and TRBJ1-1; 11 bases line up with TRBD1. Germline V lookup: CDR1 GTSNPN, CDR2 SVGIG (reference sequence). The CDR3 is made up of 13 amino acids. J gave up 10 bases and V 3 bases, and 7 bases lay outside the gene matches. This CDR3 is CAWRATGTGGAFF. In nucleotides, the CDR3 is TGTGCCTGGAGAGCGACCGGGACAGGGGGAGCTTTCTTT.

The V and J genes are TRBV18 and TRBJ1-1; D unclear. The CDR3 spans 17 residues. The germline gives CDR1 KGHSH, CDR2 LQKENI. The V gene lost 2 bases and the J gene lost 4 bases, with 20 bases spanning the gap. CDR3 DNA sequence: TGTGCCAGCTCACCATCTTCCGGAGCCGCTCCTGTCACTGAAGCTTTCTTT. This codes for CASSPSSGAAPVTEAFF.

CDR3 in DNA: TGTGCCAGCAGCGCGGCGGGCCACTCTACCCTAAACTATGGCTACACCTTC. Residues: CASSAAGHSTLNYGYTF. V usage is TRBV9 and J usage is TRBJ1-2; D is uncertain. The V gene lost 3 bases and the J gene lost 2 bases, with 20 bases spanning the gap. The CDR3 has 17 amino acids. The germline CDR1 and CDR2 sequences are SGDLS and YYNGEE.

This clone was observed a handful of times. This rearrangement joins TRBV7-3 to TRBJ2-2, with D possibly TRBD2 on 5 matching bases. There are 15 residues in the CDR3. Looked up from germline, CDR1 is SGHTA and CDR2 is FQGTGA. V gave up 0 bases and J gave up 5 bases, with 10 bases separating them. CDR3 region: CASSLTGELTGELFF. The CDR3 DNA is TGTGCCAGCAGCTTAACGGGAGAACTTACCGGGGAGCTGTTTTTT.

With regard to this clone: Relative to the germline gene, one junction end is altered; a read error may explain this. The CDR3 region is CASSLTGKRTDTQYF. Written as DNA, the CDR3 is TGTGCTAGCAGCTTGACAGGGAAGAGGACAGATACGCAGTATTTT. V is TRBV7-7 and J is TRBJ2-3, with 7 nucleotides matching TRBD1. Germline assignment: CDR1 SSHAT and CDR2 FNYEAQ (reference sequence). The length of the CDR3 is 15 residues. The variable domain in full, with the rest retrieved from reference TRBV7-7 and TRBJ2-3, is GAGVSQSPRYKVTKRGQDVTLRCDPISSHATLYWYQQALGQGPEFLTYFNYEAQPDKSGLPSDRFSAERPEGSISTLTIQRTEQRDSAMYRCASSLTGKRTDTQYFGPGTRLTVL.

The gene calls are TRBV18 and TRBJ1-2; 9 nucleotides match TRBD1. Germline assignment: CDR1 KGHSH and CDR2 LQKENI. There are 16 residues in the CDR3. V dropped 4 bases and J dropped 4; count of bases not matched to a gene: 10. CDR3 coding DNA: TGTGCCAGCTCACTCCTAGGGACAGGGAATGGCTATGGCTACACCTTC. Its protein product is CASSLLGTGNGYGYTF.

The chain combines TRBV4-1 with TRBJ2-5; D tentatively reads TRBD1 or TRBD2 (5 bases each). Looked up from germline, CDR1 is MGHRA and CDR2 is YSYEKL. V dropped 3 bases and J dropped 5 bases, with 10 bases sitting between them. The CDR3 covers 13 residues. The DNA for the CDR3 is TGCGCCAGCAGCCAGCCGGGACGCGAGACCCAGTACTTC. Amino acid sequence: CASSQPGRETQYF.

V and J are TRBV7-2 and TRBJ2-2; TRBD2 matches at 12 bases. The CDR3 is 18 residues long. CDR1 is SGHTA and CDR2 is FQGNSA in the germline V gene. The V and J ends lost 1 base and 0 bases, in that order; junction bases with no gene match: 3. Here the CDR3 reads CASSLGLAGASNTGELFF. CDR3 DNA: TGTGCCAGCAGCTTAGGACTAGCGGGGGCCTCGAACACCGGGGAGCTGTTTTTT.

The V and J genes are TRBV7-2 and TRBJ1-3; D not resolved. Looked up from germline, CDR1 is SGHTA and CDR2 is FQGNSA. Trimming took 5 bases from V and 0 from J, leaving 14 bases between them. This CDR3 contains 16 residues. The CDR3: CASSVSLGSSGNTIYF. In nucleotides, the CDR3 is TGTGCCAGCAGCGTCTCGTTAGGGTCCTCTGGAAACACCATATATTTT.

This sequence joins TRBV7-2 and TRBJ1-2; 8 bases agree with TRBD1. This CDR3 comprises 15 residues. Losses at the gene ends were 2 bases for V and 3 bases for J; bases not matched to a gene: 5. Germline loops: CDR1 SGHTA, CDR2 FQGNSA. The CDR3 coding sequence is TGTGCCAGCAGCTTACAGCCAGGGGGCGACTATGGCTACACCTTC. Protein: CASSLQPGGDYGYTF.

This clone is a singleton in its sample. The CDR3, as DNA: TGTGCCTGTCCCTATCGGGGTATACAGCCCCAGCATTTT. Protein sequence: CACPYRGIQPQHF. The V gene is TRBV30, the J gene TRBJ1-5; the D is unclear. Germline CDR1 and CDR2: GTSNPN and SVGIG (reference sequence). V was cut by 6 bases and J by 7 bases, with 16 bases left in between. This CDR3 contains 13 residues.

CDR3 sequence (DNA): TGTGCCAGCAGCTTAGAACGGGCTGGAAACACCATATATTTT. The encoded protein is CASSLERAGNTIYF. V usage is TRBV11-3 and J usage is TRBJ1-3; D gene ambiguous. Deletions cut 0 bases from V and 2 bases from J, with 5 bases between. This CDR3 spans 14 amino acids. Germline assignment: CDR1 SGHNT and CDR2 YENEEA.

This clone was counted only a few times. The chain combines TRBV6-6 with TRBJ1-1, with 10 nucleotides matching TRBD1. V shed 6 bases, J shed 5 bases, and the junction held 6 bases outside the gene matches. Germline CDR1 is MNHNY and CDR2 is SVGAGI (reference sequence). The CDR3 loop spans 14 amino acids. In DNA, the CDR3 is TGTGCCAGCAGCGACAGGGGGCAAGGTACTGAAGCTTTCTTT. Its translation: CASSDRGQGTEAFF.

This chain uses TRBV7-8 with TRBJ2-1; 11 nucleotides align to TRBD2. CDR3 length: 15 amino acids. Germline CDR1 reads SGHVS; CDR2 reads FQNEAQ. With V trimmed by 3 bases and J by 10 bases, 8 bases remained unmatched. The CDR3 sequence is CASSLLIAGGWEQFF. CDR3 sequence (DNA): TGTGCCAGCAGCTTGCTCATAGCGGGGGGGTGGGAGCAGTTCTTC.